The clone carrying this T cell receptor beta chain was observed a few times. The antigen is undetermined. The CDR3 contains 15 residues. V was pared by 3 bases and J by 9 bases, with 18 bases between. The sample is drawn from a study of response to subunit inactivated influenza vaccine. Findings of the study overall: It was the authors' suggestion that each seasonal influenza vaccination recruits few new T cells.

TCRdb ran MiXCR on the RT-PCR reads and lists one entry per CDR3 protein. The sample carries over 650,000 distinct CDR3 sequences, around 18% recorded once. The TCR sequence derives from a man aged 45-65 years who received an inactivated influenza vaccine. The V gene is TRBV12-3 or TRBV12-4, the J gene TRBJ2-1, with D possibly being TRBD1 (6 bases). The sample in question was PBMCs from blood, obtained 5 to 6 days after vaccination. For the CDR3, the DNA is TGTGCCAGCAGTTTGTTTCCCCAGGGGACGGCTGAGCAGTTCTTC. Its translation is CASSLFPQGTAEQFF.